A selection of T cell receptor beta chains follows, all from one sample in a study of response to subunit inactivated influenza vaccine. MiXCR was run by TCRdb on the RT-PCR reads, yielding one entry per CDR3 protein. The sample records about 500,000 distinct CDR3 sequences, more than 15% being singletons. Specimen: CD4+ T cells sorted from PBMCs, collected less than 30 months after vaccination. The receptors were gathered from a man between 50 and 69 years old who received an inactivated influenza vaccine. The CDR3 runs from the conserved cysteine through the conserved F or W. The D gene is left open where the match is weak. The size field is filled for only some rows; it gives once, few, many or a size class.

TRBJ2-7	TRBD2	-	TRBV7-2	TGTGCCAGCAGCTCTGGGGGGGTACGACAGCAGTACTTC	CASSSGGVRQQYF
TRBJ2-1	-	-	TRBV7-9	TGTGCCAGCACCACAAACAATGAGCAGTTCTTC	CASTTNNEQFF
TRBJ2-5	TRBD2	few	TRBV9	TGTGCCAGCAGCGTAGGTGGTAGCGGGAGGGAGACCCAGTACTTC	CASSVGGSGRETQYF
TRBJ2-7	-	-	TRBV6-4	TGTGCCAGCAGTACAAACGGACTGGGTACCGACGAGCAGTACTTC	CASSTNGLGTDEQYF
TRBJ2-5	-	-	TRBV2	TGTGCCAGCAGTGAATCCGGGGGCATAGGAACCCAGTACTTC	CASSESGGIGTQYF
TRBJ2-7	TRBD1	-	TRBV6-1	TGTGCCAGCAGCCGACAGGGGGTCTACGAGCAGTACTTC	CASSRQGVYEQYF
TRBJ2-7	TRBD2	few	TRBV29-1	TGCAGCGTTAGCGGGAGTGTCGACGAGCAGTACTTC	CSVSGSVDEQYF
TRBJ2-7	-	many	TRBV6-2/TRBV6-3	TGTGCCAGCAGTTACTCGGGGACTCAGTACTACGAGCAGTACTTC	CASSYSGTQYYEQYF
TRBJ1-4	TRBD1	many	TRBV10-3	TGTGCCATCAGTGAGTCGGCGGGACAGGGGAGTGAAAAACTGTTTTTT	CAISESAGQGSEKLFF
TRBJ2-7	-	many	TRBV10-3	TGTGCCATTCAGGGCTCCTACGAGCAGTACTTC	CAIQGSYEQYF
TRBJ1-1	TRBD1	many	TRBV7-2	TGTGCCAGCAGCGCCGACAGGGCGACGCATGAAGCTTTCTTT	CASSADRATHEAFF
TRBJ2-3	TRBD2	-	TRBV10-3	TGTGCCATCGGTGGACTAGCGGGAACAGATACGCAGTATTTT	CAIGGLAGTDTQYF
TRBJ2-1	-	few	TRBV4-1	TGCGCCAGCAGCCAAGCCCTCCACAATGAGCAGTTCTTC	CASSQALHNEQFF
TRBJ1-1	-	-	TRBV27	TGTGCCATCAGTTTCCAGGGAAGAGGTGTTGAAGCTTTCTTT	CAISFQGRGVEAFF
TRBJ1-1	-	once	TRBV7-2	TGTGCCAGCAGCCATACCACCCTGAACACTGAAGCTTTCTTT	CASSHTTLNTEAFF
TRBJ1-6	-	-	TRBV6-5	TGTGCCAGCAGTTTTGCCAATTCACCCCTCCACTTT	CASSFANSPLHF
TRBJ2-7	TRBD2	-	TRBV7-9	TGTGCCAGCAGCACCTTAGCGGGAAGGTACGAGCAGTACTTC	CASSTLAGRYEQYF
TRBJ1-3	-	-	TRBV15	TGTGCCACCAGCAGAGAGAGGACCCTCTCTGGAAACACCATATATTTT	CATSRERTLSGNTIYF
TRBJ2-7	-	few	TRBV5-1	TGCGCCAGCAGCTTGGTTAGCGGAACCTACGAGCAGTACTTC	CASSLVSGTYEQYF
TRBJ2-7	-	few	TRBV29-1	TGCAGCGCAAATACAGGGAGAGAGCAGTACTTC	CSANTGREQYF
TRBJ2-5	-	many	TRBV12-3/TRBV12-4	TGTGCCAGCACCCCGTGGCAGCAAGAGACCCAGTACTTC	CASTPWQQETQYF
TRBJ1-4	-	-	TRBV29-1	TGCAGCGCGCAGCTGACAGGCGCAACTAATGAAAAACTGTTTTTT	CSAQLTGATNEKLFF
TRBJ2-1	-	-	TRBV29-1	TGCAGCGTTGGGGACACCGGCAATGAGCAGTTCTTC	CSVGDTGNEQFF
TRBJ2-1	TRBD2	many	TRBV9	TGTGCCAGCAGCGTTCTAGCGGGTACCTCTGATGAGCAGTTCTTC	CASSVLAGTSDEQFF
TRBJ1-6	TRBD1	-	TRBV27	TGTGCCAGCACCGTGAGGACAGGGGTATCACCCCTCCACTTT	CASTVRTGVSPLHF
TRBJ2-7	-	-	TRBV18	TGTGCCAGCTCACCTAGCGGAACCTCCTACGAGCAGTACTTC	CASSPSGTSYEQYF
TRBJ2-5	TRBD2	-	TRBV3-1	TGTGCCAGCAGCCCAGCGGGGGGGTCTCAGTACTTC	CASSPAGGSQYF
TRBJ2-7	TRBD2	-	TRBV6-2/TRBV6-3	TGTGCCAGCAGTAGGGGCGGGAGTAGCAACGAGCAGTACTTC	CASSRGGSSNEQYF
TRBJ2-1	TRBD2	many	TRBV5-1	TGCGCCAGCAGCTTTGCAGCGGGAGAGTGGTACAATGAGCAGTTCTTC	CASSFAAGEWYNEQFF
TRBJ2-1	-	-	TRBV5-5	TGTGCCAGCAGCCAGACCGAAAGCTCCTACAATGAGCAGTTCTTC	CASSQTESSYNEQFF
TRBJ2-2	-	few	TRBV11-2	TGTGCCAGCAGCCTTAGACAGACAATCACCGGGGAGCTGTTTTTT	CASSLRQTITGELFF
TRBJ2-3	-	many	TRBV25-1	TGTGCCAGCAGTGCGGGTAGATACACAGATACGCAGTATTTT	CASSAGRYTDTQYF
TRBJ2-1	TRBD2	few	TRBV4-2	TGTGCCAGCAGCCAGCCTAGCGGGCAGGGCAATGAGCAGTTCTTC	CASSQPSGQGNEQFF
TRBJ2-2	-	-	TRBV3-1	TGTGCCAGCAGCCAGATCCGGACCGGGGAGCTGTTTTTT	CASSQIRTGELFF
TRBJ2-2	TRBD2	-	TRBV11-2	TGTGCCAGCAGCTGGGGACTAGCGGGAGTCGGGGAGCTGTTTTTT	CASSWGLAGVGELFF